This T cell receptor (beta chain) came from a study of CD8 T cells in Susac syndrome. Trimming cost V 1 base and J 4 bases, with 17 bases left between them. CDR1 and CDR2 from the germline V gene are SGHDT and YYEEEE. The CDR3 extends over 16 amino acids. Random hexamers were used to reverse transcribe an amount of about 0.45 to 1 ug RNA. The amplification used immunoSEQ multiplex PCR on TCR beta CDR3; it spanned 54 Vbeta and 13 Jbeta. Each CDR3 protein gets one entry after TCRdb re-called the immunoSEQ multiplex PCR reads with MiXCR. The sample has about 89,000 distinct CDR3 sequences, 80% to 95% seen once; the top ten hold less than 0.35%. TEMRA cells were enriched by FACS, while CD8+ and CD4+ T cells were obtained through a negative isolation that was performed magnetically.

This TCR came from a human donor in good health. Sequenced input: CD8+ T cells from PBMCs. The V gene is TRBV5-6, the J gene TRBJ2-5; a possible D gene is TRBD2 (6 bases). CDR3 amino acids: CASSLFAGWDRETQYF. The CDR3 region has the DNA TGTGCCAGCAGCTTGTTTGCGGGGTGGGATAGAGAGACCCAGTACTTC.